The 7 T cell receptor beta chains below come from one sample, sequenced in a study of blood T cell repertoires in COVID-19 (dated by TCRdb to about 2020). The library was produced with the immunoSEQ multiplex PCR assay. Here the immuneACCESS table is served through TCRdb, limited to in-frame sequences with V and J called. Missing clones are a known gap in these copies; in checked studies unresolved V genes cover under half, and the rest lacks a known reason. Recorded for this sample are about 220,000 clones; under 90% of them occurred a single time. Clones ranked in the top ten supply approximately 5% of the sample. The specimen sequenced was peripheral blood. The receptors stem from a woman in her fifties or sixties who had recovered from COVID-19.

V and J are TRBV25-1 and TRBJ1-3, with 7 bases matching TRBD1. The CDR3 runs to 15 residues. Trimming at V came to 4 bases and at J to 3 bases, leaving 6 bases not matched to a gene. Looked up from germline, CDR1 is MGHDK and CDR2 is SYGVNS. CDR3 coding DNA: TGTGCCAGCAGTGCCCAAGGGGACAGTGGAAACACCATATATTTT. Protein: CASSAQGDSGNTIYF.

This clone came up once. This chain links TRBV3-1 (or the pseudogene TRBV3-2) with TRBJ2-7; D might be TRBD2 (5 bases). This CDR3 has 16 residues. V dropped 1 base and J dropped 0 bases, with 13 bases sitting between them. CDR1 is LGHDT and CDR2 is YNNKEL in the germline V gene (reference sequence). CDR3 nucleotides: TGTGCCAGCAGCCAAGGCCAAGCGGCGCCCTCCTACGAGCAGTACTTC. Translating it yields CASSQGQAAPSYEQYF.

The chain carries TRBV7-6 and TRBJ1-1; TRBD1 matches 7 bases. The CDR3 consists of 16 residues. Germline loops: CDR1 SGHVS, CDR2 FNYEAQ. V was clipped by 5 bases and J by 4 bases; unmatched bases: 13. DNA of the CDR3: TGTGCCAGCAGCCTAAGCCCTCGACAGGGTAGCACTGAAGCTTTCTTT. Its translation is CASSLSPRQGSTEAFF. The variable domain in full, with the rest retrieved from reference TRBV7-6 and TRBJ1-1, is GAGVSQSPRYKVTKRGQDVALRCDPISGHVSLYWYRQALGQGPEFLTYFNYEAQQDKSGLPNDRFSAERPEGSISTLTIQRTEQRDSAMYRCASSLSPRQGSTEAFFGQGTRLTVV.

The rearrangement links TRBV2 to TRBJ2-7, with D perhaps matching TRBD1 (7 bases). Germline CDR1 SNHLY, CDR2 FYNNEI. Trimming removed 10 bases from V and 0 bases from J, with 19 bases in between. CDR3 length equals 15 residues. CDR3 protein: CAITPRGDSSYEQYF. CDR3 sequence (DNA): TGTGCCATCACCCCAAGGGGGGACAGCTCCTACGAGCAGTACTTC.

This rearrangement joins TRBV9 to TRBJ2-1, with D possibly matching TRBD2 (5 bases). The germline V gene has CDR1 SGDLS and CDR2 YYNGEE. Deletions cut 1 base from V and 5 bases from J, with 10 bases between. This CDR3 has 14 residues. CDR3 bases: TGTGCCAGCAGCGTACTGGAGAGGGACAATGAGCAGTTCTTC. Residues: CASSVLERDNEQFF.

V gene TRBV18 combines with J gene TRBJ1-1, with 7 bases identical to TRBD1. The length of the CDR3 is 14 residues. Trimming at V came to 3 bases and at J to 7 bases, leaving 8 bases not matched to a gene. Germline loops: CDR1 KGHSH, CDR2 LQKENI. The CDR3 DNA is TGTGCCAGCTCACCCCGTCAAGGGGGCGATGAAGCTTTCTTT. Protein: CASSPRQGGDEAFF. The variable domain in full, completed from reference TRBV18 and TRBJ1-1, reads NAGVMQNPRHLVRRRGQEARLRCSPMKGHSHVYWYRQLPEEGLKFMVYLQKENIIDESGMPKERFSAEFPKEGPSILRIQQVVRGDSAAYFCASSPRQGGDEAFFGQGTRLTVV.

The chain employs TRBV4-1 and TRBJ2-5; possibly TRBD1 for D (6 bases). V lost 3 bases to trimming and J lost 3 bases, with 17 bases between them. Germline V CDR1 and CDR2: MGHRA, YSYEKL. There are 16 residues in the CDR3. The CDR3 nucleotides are TGCGCCAGCAGCCAGCCGACAGGCGGAACCAAAGAGACCCAGTACTTC. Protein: CASSQPTGGTKETQYF.